The source of this T cell receptor (beta chain) is a study of shared clonotypes between healthy human individuals. Overall study results and limits: Relative to their counterparts shared across all four donors, non-shared clonotypes exhibited diminished generation probabilities.

Germline CDR1 is SNHLY and CDR2 is FYNNEI. V dropped 8 bases and J dropped 6 bases, with 13 bases sitting between them. This CDR3 contains 12 residues. For sorted subsets, approximately 0.2 ug DNA per replicate equaled 30,000 or so T cell genomes. The data were produced by immunoSEQ multiplex PCR, yet TCRdb's version contains in-frame clones alone and is incomplete. The sample lists about 690,000 clones, less than 95% seen once, with approximately 35% in the top ten. Comment on this clone: Its antigen remains unknown.

The specimen was memory CD8+ T cells from PBMCs. Subset: CD45RO+ cells pooled with CCR7-negative TemRA cells. This rearrangement joins TRBV2 to TRBJ1-1; no reliable D call. The sequence derives from a young man in good health. Some clones in this sample may be carry-over from other donors' samples. The CDR3 bases are TGTGCCAGCCTTGGCGTAGAAGCTGAAGCTTTCTTT. It yields the protein CASLGVEAEAFF. The variable domain in full, completed from reference TRBV2 and TRBJ1-1, reads EPEVTQTPSHQVTQMGQEVILRCVPISNHLYFYWYRQILGQKVEFLVSFYNNEISEKSEIFDDQFSVERPDGSNFTLKIRSTKLEDSAMYFCASLGVEAEAFFGQGTRLTVV.